This T cell receptor beta chain came from a study of shared clonotypes between healthy human individuals. Trimming pared 6 bases from V and 4 bases from J, leaving 12 bases between. Germline CDR1 is MRHNA and CDR2 is SNTAGT. CDR3 length: 14 amino acids. The donors were adults (healthy and HIV-negative) with no recent acute infections or vaccinations. Donors were Caucasian adults residing in Nashville, Tennessee, USA. Genomic DNA for unsorted samples was obtained from 97 million or so PBMCs. The repertoire was sequenced with immunoSEQ multiplex PCR; TCRdb's copy has only in-frame clones and lacks some. The profile shows fewer than 550,000 clones, around 79% of them singletons.

The V call is TRBV6-4, the J call TRBJ2-2; D is perhaps TRBD1 or TRBD2 (5 bases each). The sequencing input was PBMCs. This TCR was recovered from a woman between 35 and 50 years old in good health. Some clones in this sample may be carry-over from other donors' samples. The CDR3 DNA follows: TGTGCCAGCAGCCCCGGGACCCTCACCGGGGAGCTGTTTTTT. This gives the protein CASSPGTLTGELFF.